The 23 T cell receptor beta chains listed next were all sequenced from one sample in a study of shared clonotypes between healthy human individuals. The data were produced by immunoSEQ multiplex PCR, yet TCRdb's version contains in-frame clones alone and is incomplete. The repertoire includes about 600,000 clones, approximately 97% of them detected once, and approximately 0.057% sits in the top ten. Sequenced input: naive CD4+ T cells sorted from blood. Subset: CD45RA+ positively selected. These receptors were obtained from a woman younger than 45 in good health.

The gene calls are TRBV5-4 and TRBJ2-3; no firm D call. V was shortened by 0 bases and J by 2 bases, with 7 bases between the two germline ends. This CDR3 region has 14 residues. Germline CDR1 reads SGHNT; CDR2 reads YYREEE (reference sequence). The CDR3 DNA reads TGTGCCAGCAGCTTGGGCCTGAACACAGATACGCAGTATTTT. Translation gives CASSLGLNTDTQYF.

The V gene is TRBV5-1, the J gene TRBJ2-2; D remains unclear. This CDR3 has 15 residues. The germline V gene has CDR1 SGHRS and CDR2 YFSETQ. V was shortened by 0 bases and J by 2 bases, with 8 bases between the two germline ends. This chain's CDR3 is CASSLDNTNTGELFF. The DNA of the CDR3 is TGCGCCAGCAGCTTGGACAACACCAACACCGGGGAGCTGTTTTTT.

The chain has TRBV11-3 and TRBJ2-1; a possible D gene is TRBD2 (6 bases). Looked up from germline, CDR1 is SGHNT and CDR2 is YENEEA. The V end lost 2 bases, the J end lost 6 bases, and 11 bases lay between the germline ends. This CDR3 is 14 amino acids long. CDR3 in amino acids: CASSLFGDSNEQFF. The CDR3 nucleotides are TGTGCCAGCAGCTTATTTGGGGACTCCAATGAGCAGTTCTTC. The complete variable domain, with remaining parts taken from reference TRBV11-3 and TRBJ2-1, reads EAGVVQSPRYKIIEKKQPVAFWCNPISGHNTLYWYLQNLGQGPELLIRYENEEAVDDSQLPKDRFSAERLKGVDSTLKIQPAELGDSAVYLCASSLFGDSNEQFFGPGTRLTVL.

V gene TRBV7-8 combines with J gene TRBJ1-2; TRBD1 is a possible D gene (5 bases). V was pared by 4 bases and J by 2 bases, with 14 bases between. This CDR3 has 15 amino acids. Germline CDR1 SGHVS, CDR2 FQNEAQ. The CDR3 is CASSSRQGLNYGYTF. The CDR3 DNA follows: TGTGCCAGCAGCTCCCGCCAGGGCCTGAACTATGGCTACACCTTC. Drawing the rest from reference TRBV7-8 and TRBJ1-2, the complete variable domain is GAGVSQSPRYKVAKRGQDVALRCDPISGHVSLFWYQQALGQGPEFLTYFQNEAQLDKSGLPSDRFFAERPEGSVSTLKIQRTQQEDSAVYLCASSSRQGLNYGYTFGSGTRLTVV.

V gene TRBV5-8 combines with J gene TRBJ2-3; 14 bases agree with TRBD2. Trimming cost V 4 bases and J 6 bases; bases outside gene matches: 4. The CDR3 sequence is 15 residues long. Germline V gene data show CDR1 as SGHTS and CDR2 as YDEGEE. The CDR3 nucleotides read TGTGCCAGCAGCCCCGGACTAGCGGGAGGTGATACGCAGTATTTT. Amino acid sequence: CASSPGLAGGDTQYF. The full variable domain, rest sourced from reference TRBV5-8 and TRBJ2-3, is EAGVTQSPTHLIKTRGQQATLRCSPISGHTSVYWYQQALGLGLQFLLWYDEGEERNRGNFPPRFSGRQFPNYSSELNVNALELEDSALYLCASSPGLAGGDTQYFGPGTRLTVL.

The CDR3 region is CASSSGLAGNGEQFF. CDR3 DNA: TGTGCCAGCAGCTCGGGACTAGCGGGAAATGGGGAGCAGTTCTTC. The J gene is TRBJ2-1, the V gene TRBV5-6, with 13 bases fitting TRBD2. V shed 3 bases and J 10 bases; nucleotides not matched to a gene: 7. Germline-derived CDR1 and CDR2 are SGHDT and YYEEEE. There are 15 residues in the CDR3.

This clone was seen once. V usage is TRBV28 and J usage is TRBJ2-3; the D is unclear. This CDR3 spans 11 amino acids. Germline V lookup: CDR1 MDHEN, CDR2 SYDVKM. V lost 5 bases and J lost 10, with 10 bases in between. CDR3 in DNA: TGTGCCAGCAGTCAAGCTTTTGCGCAGTATTTT. It yields the protein CASSQAFAQYF.

The chain combines TRBV19 with TRBJ2-6; D unresolved. The germline CDR1 and CDR2 sequences are LNHDA and SQIVND (reference sequence). The CDR3 has 15 residues. Trimming stripped 2 bases from V and 2 bases from J, with 7 bases between. The CDR3 DNA reads TGTGCCAGTAGTATATCCCTCCCTGGGGCCAACGTCCTGACTTTC. As protein: CASSISLPGANVLTF.

The genes are TRBV5-4 and TRBJ2-5, with 7 bases fitting TRBD1. This CDR3 is 13 amino acids long. Trimming took 6 bases from V and 3 from J; bases not matched to a gene: 5. Germline assignment: CDR1 SGHNT and CDR2 YYREEE (reference sequence). The CDR3 reads CASTRDREETQYF. In nucleotides, the CDR3 is TGTGCCAGCACCCGAGACAGGGAAGAGACCCAGTACTTC.

The V call is TRBV5-4, the J call TRBJ1-3; D is perhaps TRBD1 (6 bases). The CDR3 extends over 14 amino acids. Trimming pared 3 bases from V and 3 bases from J, leaving 10 bases between. Germline values: CDR1 SGHNT, CDR2 YYREEE (reference sequence). The CDR3 DNA is TGTGCCAGCAGCTATGGGACACTTGGAAACACCATATATTTT. Translating gives CASSYGTLGNTIYF.

The chain uses TRBV4-1 and TRBJ2-4; D may be TRBD1 or TRBD2 (5 bases each). The V end was cut by 5 bases, the J end by 6 bases, with 20 bases between. The CDR3 loop spans 16 amino acids. Germline CDR1 and CDR2: MGHRA and YSYEKL. CDR3: CASSESYLTRGNIQYF. CDR3 bases: TGCGCCAGCAGCGAAAGCTACCTCACGAGGGGAAACATTCAGTACTTC.

The rearrangement uses TRBV4-1 and TRBJ2-5, with TRBD2 matching 10 bases. The better agreement between TRBJ2-7 and the DNA end casts doubt on the J call. The germline V gene encodes CDR1 MGHRA and CDR2 YSYEKL. The CDR3 loop spans 15 amino acids. CDR3: CASSQSSGSSGEQYF. CDR3 DNA sequence: TGCGCCAGCAGCCAATCTAGCGGGAGTTCGGGCGAGCAGTACTTC.

The chain is built from TRBV7-2 and TRBJ2-1; D may be TRBD2 (5 bases). The V gene lost 5 bases and the J gene lost 6 bases, with 11 bases spanning the gap. CDR1 and CDR2 from the germline V gene are SGHTA and FQGNSA. CDR3 length: 13 amino acids. The CDR3 loop is CASSRRNGNEQFF. In DNA, the CDR3 is TGTGCCAGCAGCCGGAGGAACGGCAATGAGCAGTTCTTC.

This clone was picked up one time. This chain connects TRBV2 to TRBJ2-3; 9 bases are shared with TRBD2. The V segment lost 6 bases and the J segment 2 bases; nucleotides outside the gene matches: 9. Per the germline V gene, CDR1 is SNHLY and CDR2 is FYNNEI. The CDR3 is made up of 16 amino acids. Here the CDR3 reads CASRARLAATTDTQYF. The DNA for the CDR3 is TGTGCCAGCAGGGCAAGACTAGCGGCGACCACAGATACGCAGTATTTT.

Note on this clone: Other nucleotide sequences in the sample specify the same CDR3. The chain is built from TRBV5-4 and TRBJ2-7, with a possible D match to TRBD2 (5 bases). CDR1 SGHNT and CDR2 YYREEE come from the germline V gene (reference sequence). The ends were cut back, 1 base at V and 0 bases at J, with 11 bases in the middle. The CDR3 loop spans 15 amino acids. CDR3 sequence reads: CASSLSSGSSYEQYF. CDR3 sequence (DNA): TGTGCCAGCAGCTTGAGTTCTGGGAGCTCCTACGAGCAGTACTTC. The complete variable domain, with remaining parts taken from reference TRBV5-4 and TRBJ2-7, reads ETGVTQSPTHLIKTRGQQVTLRCSSQSGHNTVSWYQQALGQGPQFIFQYYREEENGRGNFPPRFSGLQFPNYSSELNVNALELDDSALYLCASSLSSGSSYEQYFGPGTRLTVT.

The chain has TRBV19 and TRBJ2-2, with 8 bases lining up with TRBD2. The trim removed 3 bases at V and 2 bases at J, leaving 5 bases unmatched. Germline lookup yields CDR1 LNHDA and CDR2 SQIVND (reference sequence). This CDR3 has 16 residues. This chain's CDR3 is CASSILTSANTGELFF. The DNA of the CDR3 is TGTGCCAGTAGTATCCTGACTAGCGCTAACACCGGGGAGCTGTTTTTT.

This sequence joins TRBV5-1 and TRBJ1-1, with D maybe TRBD1 (6 bases). Germline V CDR1 and CDR2: SGHRS, YFSETQ. The CDR3 contains 15 residues. The V end lost 4 bases, the J end lost 1 base, and 14 bases lay between the germline ends. Here the CDR3 DNA reads TGCGCCAGCAGCGGAACAGGGTCCTCGAACACTGAAGCTTTCTTT. Residues: CASSGTGSSNTEAFF.

The chain recombines TRBV29-1 with TRBJ2-7; TRBD2 might be the D (6 bases). Germline CDR1 and CDR2: SQVTM and ANQGSEA. The CDR3 extends over 12 amino acids. Trimming cost V 3 bases and J 2 bases, with 8 bases left between them. This chain's CDR3 is CSVEEGPYEQYF. CDR3 DNA sequence: TGCAGCGTTGAGGAGGGCCCCTACGAGCAGTACTTC.

This chain links TRBV19 with TRBJ2-6; the D is unclear. This CDR3 contains 12 residues. V was cut by 6 bases and J by 5 bases, with 5 bases left in between. The germline CDR1 and CDR2 sequences are LNHDA and SQIVND (reference sequence). For the CDR3, the DNA is TGTGCCAGTAGCCGACGGGCCAACGTCCTGACTTTC. Protein product: CASSRRANVLTF.

The rearrangement uses TRBV10-3 and TRBJ2-5; D possibly matches TRBD1 or TRBD2 (6 bases each). V was clipped by 4 bases and J by 1 base, with 31 bases between them. Germline lookup yields CDR1 ENHRY and CDR2 SYGVKD. The CDR3 loop spans 21 amino acids. The CDR3 region is CAISGPRRGAPHKNTQETQYF. As DNA, the CDR3 is TGTGCCATCAGTGGACCCCGAAGGGGGGCCCCGCATAAAAATACCCAAGAGACCCAGTACTTC.

This clone was recorded only once. The chain recombines TRBV4-2 with TRBJ2-3; TRBD2 might be the D (6 bases). This CDR3 spans 13 amino acids. Per the germline V gene, CDR1 is LGHNA and CDR2 is YNFKEQ. V lost 4 bases and J lost 2, with 7 bases in between. This CDR3 reads CASSRLDTDTQYF. DNA of the CDR3: TGTGCCAGCAGCCGACTAGACACAGATACGCAGTATTTT.

The chain employs TRBV2 and TRBJ2-7, with D unresolved. Germline V gene sequence: CDR1 SNHLY, CDR2 FYNNEI. Trimming removed 1 base from V and 5 bases from J, with 9 bases in between. The CDR3 has 13 amino acids. The CDR3 DNA reads TGTGCCAGCAGTGAAGGGCGCGTTGACGAGCAGTACTTC. Amino acids: CASSEGRVDEQYF.

The chain couples TRBV11-2 to TRBJ2-7; 8 bases map to TRBD2. With 1 base clipped from V and 2 bases from J, the junction kept 4 bases outside the gene matches. The CDR3 is 15 amino acids. Germline loops: CDR1 SGHAT, CDR2 FQNNGV. The DNA of the CDR3 is TGTGCCAGCAGCTTAGCACAGCGGGGGCCCTACGAGCAGTACTTC. Encoded protein: CASSLAQRGPYEQYF.